A selection of T cell receptor beta chains follows, all from one sample in a study of cytomegalovirus exposure and HLA in healthy donors. Measured with immunoSEQ multiplex PCR; TCRdb has only the in-frame clones, and not every one. Among some 150,000 clones, around 89% were seen once, and the ten largest hold 2.5% to 3%. What was sequenced was PBMCs. All receptors derive from a man between 18 and 35 years old in good health and CMV-seronegative. The CDR3 runs from the conserved cysteine through the conserved F or W. The D gene is left open where the match is weak. Clone sizes are given selectively: once, few, many, or a class where the clone is expanded.

abundance,j_gene,v_gene,d_gene,CDR3nt,CDR3aa
few,TRBJ2-7,TRBV19,TRBD2,TGTGCCAGTAAGGTGGGAGCGGGAGTAGGATACGAGCAGTACTTC,CASKVGAGVGYEQYF
NA,TRBJ2-5,TRBV5-4,TRBD1,TGTGCCAGCAGCTGGACGGGACAGGGGCTAGGGGAGACCCAGTACTTC,CASSWTGQGLGETQYF
few,TRBJ1-6,TRBV11-2,TRBD1,TGTGCCAGCAGGGCATTAGGGACAGGCTTTAATTCACCCCTCCACTTT,CASRALGTGFNSPLHF
NA,TRBJ1-5,TRBV10-3,TRBD1,TGTGCCATCAAAGGACAGGGCCACAATCAGCCCCAGCATTTT,CAIKGQGHNQPQHF
NA,TRBJ1-1,TRBV19,TRBD1,TGTGCCAGTAGTACGAATCCGGGACAGGGGGCAGGGTACACTGAAGCTTTCTTT,CASSTNPGQGAGYTEAFF
NA,TRBJ1-2,TRBV7-9,NA,TGTGCCAGCAGCTATAGTAACTATGGCTACACCTTC,CASSYSNYGYTF
NA,TRBJ2-5,TRBV4-2,TRBD2,TGTGCCAGCAGCCAAGAAGTTAGCGGGGGGGCGGGCGCGTGGGAATCGGCCCAGTACTTC,CASSQEVSGGAGAWESAQYF
NA,TRBJ2-1,TRBV10-1,TRBD1,TGCGCCAGCAGTGAACAGGGGATGAATGAGCAGTTCTTC,CASSEQGMNEQFF
NA,TRBJ2-1,TRBV29-1,TRBD2,TGCAGCGTTGAAAGCGCTAGCGGGAGGGCCCGTAATGAGCAGTTCTTC,CSVESASGRARNEQFF
NA,TRBJ2-5,TRBV4-1,TRBD2,TGCGCCAGCAGCCAGAGGACTAGCGGGGACCAAGAGACCCAGTACTTC,CASSQRTSGDQETQYF
NA,TRBJ2-1,TRBV4-1,TRBD1,TGCGCCAGCAGCACCCGGACAGGGAGCTCCTACAATGAGCAGTTCTTC,CASSTRTGSSYNEQFF
NA,TRBJ2-3,TRBV5-1,NA,TGCGCCAGCAGCTTGCTAGGGGGAAGCACAGATACGCAGTATTTT,CASSLLGGSTDTQYF